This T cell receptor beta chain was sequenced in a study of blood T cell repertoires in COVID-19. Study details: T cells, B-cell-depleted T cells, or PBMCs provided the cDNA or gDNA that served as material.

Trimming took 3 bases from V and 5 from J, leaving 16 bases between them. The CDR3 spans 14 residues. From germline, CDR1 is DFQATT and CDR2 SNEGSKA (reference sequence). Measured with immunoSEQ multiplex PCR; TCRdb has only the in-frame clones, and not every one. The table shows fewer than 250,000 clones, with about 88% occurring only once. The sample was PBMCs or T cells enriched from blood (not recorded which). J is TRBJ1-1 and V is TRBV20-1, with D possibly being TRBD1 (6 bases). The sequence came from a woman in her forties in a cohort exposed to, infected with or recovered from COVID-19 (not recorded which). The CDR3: CSASLGQGWTEAFF. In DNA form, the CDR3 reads TGCAGTGCTAGTTTAGGGCAGGGGTGGACTGAAGCTTTCTTT.